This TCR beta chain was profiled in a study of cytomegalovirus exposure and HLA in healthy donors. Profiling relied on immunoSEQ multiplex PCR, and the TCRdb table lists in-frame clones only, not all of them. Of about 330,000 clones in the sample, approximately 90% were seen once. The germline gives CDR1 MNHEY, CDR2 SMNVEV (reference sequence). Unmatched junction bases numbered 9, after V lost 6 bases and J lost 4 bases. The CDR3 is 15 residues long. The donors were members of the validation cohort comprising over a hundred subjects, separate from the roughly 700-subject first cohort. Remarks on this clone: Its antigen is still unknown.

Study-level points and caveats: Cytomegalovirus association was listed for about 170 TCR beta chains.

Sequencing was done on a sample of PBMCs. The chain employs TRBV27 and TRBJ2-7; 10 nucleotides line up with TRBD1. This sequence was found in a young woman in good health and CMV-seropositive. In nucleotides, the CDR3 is TGTGCCAGCAGAAAAAAGACAGGGGGCGGTTACGAGCAGTACTTC. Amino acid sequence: CASRKKTGGGYEQYF.